These T cell receptor beta chains were read from a single sample in a study of early T cells in non-severe SARS-CoV-2 infection. TCRdb re-called the 5' RACE reads through MiXCR, storing one row per CDR3 protein. The sample includes roughly 35,000 distinct CDR3 sequences, approximately 5% of them seen just once. The sequenced material came from whole blood. Source of these receptors: an adult who was a healthcare worker with PCR-confirmed SARS-CoV-2 infection or an uninfected control (not recorded which). Each CDR3 is given with its conserved first and last residue. D genes are given only for firm matches. The size of a clone is reported for some rows only, either as once, few or many, or as a class for expanded clones.

J	size	V	D	CDR3	DNA
TRBJ2-7	few	TRBV6-1	TRBD1	CASSESGQNSYEQYF	TGTGCCAGCAGTGAATCGGGACAGAATTCCTACGAGCAGTACTTC
TRBJ1-5	many	TRBV12-3/TRBV12-4	-	CASSFGQSGNQPQHF	TGTGCCAGCAGTTTCGGGCAATCGGGCAATCAGCCCCAGCATTTT
TRBJ2-3	many	TRBV15	TRBD2	CATSRGPGLDTDTQYF	TGTGCCACCAGCAGAGGACCGGGACTAGATACAGATACGCAGTATTTT
TRBJ2-1	many	TRBV18	TRBD2	CASSPRGDYNEQFF	TGTGCCAGCTCACCCCGGGGGGACTACAATGAGCAGTTCTTC
TRBJ2-5	many	TRBV7-7	TRBD2	CASSLGLADQETQYF	TGTGCTAGCAGCTTAGGACTAGCGGACCAAGAGACCCAGTACTTC
TRBJ2-7	many	TRBV7-6	TRBD1	CASSLEGTGPYEQYF	TGTGCCAGCAGCTTAGAGGGGACAGGGCCCTACGAGCAGTACTTC
TRBJ1-1	-	TRBV20-1	TRBD1	CSASSTGGLNGDTEAFF	TGCAGTGCTTCCTCCACAGGGGGTCTAAATGGGGACACTGAAGCTTTCTTT
TRBJ1-2	-	TRBV7-2	TRBD1	CASSPGGQGARSYGYTF	TGTGCCAGCAGCCCAGGGGGACAGGGGGCGCGGAGCTATGGCTACACCTTC
TRBJ2-1	few	TRBV7-9	TRBD2	CASSLIGAGDEQFF	TGTGCCAGCAGCTTGATTGGAGCGGGAGATGAGCAGTTCTTC
TRBJ2-1	many	TRBV20-1	-	CSAVDPNNEQFF	TGCAGTGCTGTGGACCCGAACAATGAGCAGTTCTTC
TRBJ2-7	many	TRBV25-1	TRBD2	CASKGSGSKYEQYF	TGTGCCAGCAAAGGGAGCGGGAGTAAGTACGAGCAGTACTTC
TRBJ2-1	many	TRBV20-1	-	CSAREVGLPKYNEQFF	TGCAGTGCTAGAGAGGTGGGACTCCCGAAGTACAATGAGCAGTTCTTC
TRBJ1-1	many	TRBV6-1	-	CASSEWTREAFF	TGTGCCAGCAGTGAATGGACCCGTGAAGCTTTCTTT
TRBJ1-5	many	TRBV10-3	-	CAIKGEEDQPQHF	TGTGCCATCAAGGGGGAAGAAGATCAGCCCCAGCATTTT
TRBJ2-3	many	TRBV7-3	-	CASSFRQSTDTQYF	TGTGCCAGCAGCTTCCGCCAGTCCACAGATACGCAGTATTTT
TRBJ2-7	many	TRBV20-1	TRBD1	CSAGGQGGAEQYF	TGCAGTGCTGGGGGACAGGGAGGTGCCGAGCAGTACTTC
TRBJ2-5	many	TRBV24-1	TRBD1	CATSDPLGQGSLGTQYF	TGTGCCACCAGTGATCCCCTCGGACAGGGGTCGTTAGGGACCCAGTACTTC
TRBJ2-5	many	TRBV10-3	TRBD1	CAISVGQDETQYF	TGTGCCATCAGTGTCGGACAGGACGAGACCCAGTACTTC
TRBJ2-2	many	TRBV7-8	-	CANQGYTGELFF	TGTGCCAACCAGGGGTACACCGGGGAGCTGTTTTTT
TRBJ2-3	many	TRBV20-1	TRBD2	CSGSSGSGTDTQYF	TGCAGTGGTTCTAGCGGGAGTGGCACAGATACGCAGTATTTT
TRBJ2-4	few	TRBV6-6	-	CASSYEALAKNIQYF	TGTGCCAGCAGTTACGAGGCTTTAGCCAAAAACATTCAGTACTTC
TRBJ2-7	many	TRBV20-1	-	CSAAPTGLGGLEQYF	TGCAGTGCTGCACCAACAGGACTAGGGGGGCTCGAGCAGTACTTC
TRBJ2-7	many	TRBV18	-	CASSPAGTYEQYF	TGTGCCAGCTCACCAGCGGGGACCTACGAGCAGTACTTC
TRBJ1-4	many	TRBV6-2/TRBV6-3	TRBD1	CASRPPGTGNEKLFF	TGTGCCAGCAGGCCGCCAGGGACAGGGAATGAAAAACTGTTTTTT
TRBJ2-5	few	TRBV5-4	TRBD2	CASSGGGGRVRETQYF	TGTGCCAGCAGCGGCGGAGGCGGGAGGGTCCGAGAGACCCAGTACTTC
TRBJ2-4	few	TRBV27	-	CASTSLEGGKNIQYF	TGTGCCAGCACCTCCCTGGAGGGTGGCAAAAACATTCAGTACTTC
TRBJ1-2	many	TRBV28	TRBD1	CASSLSGQGWRGYTF	TGTGCCAGCAGTTTATCGGGACAGGGATGGAGGGGCTACACCTTC
TRBJ2-3	many	TRBV2	-	CASILRDSTDTQYF	TGTGCCAGCATATTGCGGGATAGCACAGATACGCAGTATTTT
TRBJ2-7	many	TRBV27	-	CASSLGAGQSYEQYF	TGTGCCAGCAGTTTAGGAGCAGGGCAGAGCTACGAGCAGTACTTC
TRBJ2-2	few	TRBV5-4	TRBD2	CASSLNSGRDGGELFF	TGTGCCAGCAGCTTGAATAGCGGGAGAGATGGCGGGGAGCTGTTTTTT
TRBJ1-1	many	TRBV12-3/TRBV12-4	TRBD1	CASSLQGAGNTEAFF	TGTGCCAGCAGTTTACAGGGGGCTGGAAACACTGAAGCTTTCTTT
TRBJ2-3	many	TRBV10-2	-	CASNGLTDTQYF	TGCGCCAGCAACGGACTGACAGATACGCAGTATTTT
TRBJ1-5	-	TRBV6-2/TRBV6-3	-	CASRYGQINQPQHF	TGTGCCAGCAGATATGGACAGATCAATCAGCCCCAGCATTTT
TRBJ2-3	many	TRBV10-3	-	CAISGTSTDTQYF	TGTGCCATCAGTGGGACTAGCACAGATACGCAGTATTTT
TRBJ1-2	many	TRBV19	-	CASTPPGGSYGYTF	TGTGCCAGTACCCCCCCGGGCGGGTCCTATGGCTACACCTTC
TRBJ1-1	few	TRBV12-3/TRBV12-4	TRBD1	CASRLRDSNTEAFF	TGTGCCAGCAGGCTCCGGGACAGCAACACTGAAGCTTTCTTT
TRBJ1-2	many	TRBV12-3/TRBV12-4	-	CASSLSRGGYTF	TGTGCCAGCAGTCTATCGCGAGGAGGCTACACCTTC
TRBJ1-3	-	TRBV30	-	CAWSDGAGNTIYF	TGTGCCTGGAGTGATGGAGCTGGAAACACCATATATTTT
TRBJ2-3	many	TRBV5-1	TRBD2	CASSSLAGGPTDTQYF	TGCGCCAGCAGCTCCCTAGCGGGGGGGCCAACAGATACGCAGTATTTT
TRBJ2-2	many	TRBV12-5	-	CASGLRRGSTGELFF	TGTGCTAGTGGTTTGCGGAGGGGCTCCACCGGGGAGCTGTTTTTT
TRBJ1-1	many	TRBV12-3/TRBV12-4	TRBD1	CASGPTGTGGTEAFF	TGTGCCAGCGGACCGACGGGGACAGGGGGCACTGAAGCTTTCTTT
TRBJ2-1	few	TRBV7-9	-	CASSPRPRLSYNEQFF	TGTGCCAGCAGCCCGCGGCCTCGGCTTTCCTACAATGAGCAGTTCTTC
TRBJ1-5	-	TRBV12-3/TRBV12-4	-	CASSLAPYNQPQHF	TGTGCCAGCAGTTTGGCCCCCTACAATCAGCCCCAGCATTTT
TRBJ2-4	many	TRBV11-2	TRBD2	CASSGLANLGAKNIQYF	TGTGCCAGCAGTGGACTAGCGAACCTTGGAGCCAAAAACATTCAGTACTTC
TRBJ2-1	many	TRBV27	-	CASSLRQRYNEQFF	TGTGCCAGCAGTTTACGTCAGCGGTACAATGAGCAGTTCTTC
TRBJ1-5	-	TRBV10-3	TRBD1	CAISERGQSNQPQHF	TGTGCCATCAGTGAGCGGGGACAGAGCAATCAGCCCCAGCATTTT
TRBJ2-7	few	TRBV12-3/TRBV12-4	-	CASTTGRGEQYF	TGTGCCAGCACCACCGGCAGGGGCGAGCAGTACTTC
TRBJ2-1	many	TRBV5-1	TRBD2	CASRGLVYNEQFF	TGCGCCAGCAGAGGACTAGTCTACAATGAGCAGTTCTTC
TRBJ2-3	-	TRBV29-1	-	CSSSGAQPLGTDTQYF	TGCAGCTCATCGGGGGCCCAACCTCTAGGCACAGATACGCAGTATTTT
TRBJ2-7	many	TRBV18	-	CASADGTYEQYF	TGTGCCAGCGCCGATGGGACTTACGAGCAGTACTTC
TRBJ2-1	many	TRBV19	-	CASRVLGGGRNEQFF	TGTGCCAGCCGAGTCTTAGGGGGAGGCCGCAATGAGCAGTTCTTC
TRBJ2-3	many	TRBV11-3	TRBD2	CASSPGAGGTQYF	TGTGCCAGCAGCCCAGGGGCGGGAGGAACGCAGTATTTT
TRBJ2-1	many	TRBV3-2	-	CASSQVSASEQFF	TGTGCCAGCAGCCAAGTTTCGGCAAGTGAGCAGTTCTTC
TRBJ2-7	many	TRBV18	-	CASSPGVGEQYF	TGTGCCAGCTCACCTGGGGTGGGCGAGCAGTACTTC
TRBJ1-1	many	TRBV30	TRBD1	CAWSTGQGRTEAFF	TGTGCCTGGAGTACAGGACAGGGGCGGACTGAAGCTTTCTTT